The T cell receptor (beta chain) described here comes from a study of pediatric ulcerative colitis (dated by TCRdb to about 2019). For context, the study as a whole: Nine newly diagnosed, treatment-naive pediatric ulcerative colitis patients and four non-IBD control children each provided paired blood and rectal samples. Study-wide findings and limitations: Compared with controls, ulcerative colitis patients showed significantly higher autologous blood-rectal clonal overlap, a finding that suggests increased T cell trafficking to inflamed tissue. For technical reasons, the blood samples of a couple of patients yielded substantially fewer templates, so those samples were excluded from the blood-rectal overlap analysis. Features of the rectal repertoire distinguished controls, mild-moderate colitis patients and acute severe colitis patients, and in acute severe colitis rectal diversity was lower because of clonal expansions. A couple of rectal CDR3 clonotypes turned up in every ulcerative colitis patient but in none of the controls. Repertoires were derived from total lymphocyte DNA, so rare subsets such as regulatory T cells may have patterns not reflected. Only a few individuals were included in the healthy control group, which was small.

In controls, colonoscopy was performed for suspected IBD, macroscopically and histologically normal endoscopy was observed, and no IBD diagnosis was made within the following year. A blood sample was obtained concurrently with the colonoscopy. The Wizard kit (Promega) was used to extract genomic DNA from blood and intestinal samples. For this clone: It has no known antigen specificity. Qualities for individual bases were not recorded, and no much larger clone is one base off.

The CDR3 sequence holds 13 residues, the cysteine and phenylalanine included. Here the CDR3 DNA is all that survives: 39 bases in frame from base 1. The germline V gene supplies CDR1 SGHTA and CDR2 FQGNSA. V is clipped by 9 bases and J by 0 bases, and the sequence between their germline boundaries is 9 bases long. Through the immunoSEQ TRB Survey service, multiplex V and J primers were used to amplify rearranged CDR3 beta regions from genomic DNA. To keep sequencing depth equal across samples, survey-level depth of up to 500,000 reads per sample was applied. The libraries were purified, combined into pools and sequenced with Illumina technology. In the source study's methods: immunoSEQ online tools were used for productive clonality, sample overlap, pairwise scatters, CDR3 beta length, V/D/J gene usage and productiveness. Calculated diversity was the number of unique rearrangements divided by total templates times 100; Shannon and Simpson indices were also computed. For principal component analysis, Z-score normalized data were analyzed with the R prcomp function and the ggbiplot package. Morisita's index was used to quantify the clonal overlap between blood and rectum within each subject. This is the immuneACCESS table as TCRdb keeps it, with only in-frame sequences that have V and J called. A part of the clones is gone; compared with another copy, unresolved V genes explain less than half, and the rest is unexplained. V, J and clone size are taken as reported in that table, and D and trimming were inferred from the DNA itself. The sample data list tens of thousands of clones, and 87% of these were observed just once. The top ten constitute approximately 1.5% of the sample.

The receptor comes from a boy aged 5-17 years who was a control in a study of pediatric ulcerative colitis. The V and J genes are TRBV7-2 and TRBJ1-3; TRBD1 is a possible D gene, resting on 5 matching bases. The sequenced sample was blood. The CDR3 loop reads CASGHDSGNTIYF. The DNA sequence is TGTGCCAGTGGACATGACTCTGGAAACACCATATATTTT. With the rest looked up from the reference TRBV7-2 and TRBJ1-3 genes rather than sequenced, the full variable domain is GAGVSQSPSNKVTEKGKDVELRCDPISGHTALYWYRQSLGQGLEFLIYFQGNSAPDKSGLPSDRFSAERTGGSVSTLTIQRTQQEDSAVYLCASGHDSGNTIYFGEGSWLTVV.